The T cell receptor beta chain described here comes from a study of T-cell memory formation after mild COVID-19. Germline lookup yields CDR1 DFQATT and CDR2 SNEGSKA (reference sequence). The V gene end was trimmed by 5 bases and the J gene end by 6 bases; junction bases not matched to a gene: 16. There are 15 residues in the CDR3. MiXCR, applied by TCRdb to the 5' RACE reads, yields one record per CDR3 protein. Of 150,000 to 200,000 distinct CDR3 sequences listed, roughly 10% are singletons. Study-level results: CD4+ contracting clones were found mainly in CM and EM, and CD8+ ones in EMRA. Some clones that responded turned up in pre-infection memory, which suggests that cross-reactive memory joined in.

This clonotype occurred once. As yet, its antigen is unknown. This sequence originates from a man between 18 and 35 years old who had mild COVID-19 (a few samples of this study predate the infection). Cell type and time point are not known. Sequenced sample: PBMCs or a T cell subset sorted from them (not recorded which). This chain links TRBV20-1 with TRBJ2-7; 7 bases are shared with TRBD2. The CDR3 DNA sequence: TGCAGTGCTGACCGGCCCAGCGGGACGGTCGTCGAGCAGTACTTC. This gives the protein CSADRPSGTVVEQYF.